This T cell receptor beta chain was obtained from a study of preoperative IRX-2 immunotherapy in early breast cancer. Clones were read by immunoSEQ multiplex PCR, and TCRdb kept only the in-frame ones, dropping some. The sample carries 24,000 or so clones, 65% to 85% recorded once. Treatment meaning: preoperative locoregional IRX-2 cytokine immunotherapy. The V end was cut by 2 bases, the J end by 4 bases, with 17 bases between. CDR3 length: 16 amino acids. The germline gives CDR1 MDHEN, CDR2 SYDVKM. The chain carries TRBV28 and TRBJ1-2, with D perhaps matching TRBD1 (5 bases). This TCR came from a human donor with breast cancer. Sequences were derived from lymph node tissue, sampled before IRX-2 immunotherapy. CDR3 amino acids: CASSLRQGGLGYGYTF. In DNA form, the CDR3 reads TGTGCCAGCAGTTTAAGGCAGGGAGGCCTAGGCTATGGCTACACCTTC.